Below are 27 T cell receptor beta chains sequenced from a single sample in a study of shared clonotypes between healthy human individuals. The data were produced by immunoSEQ multiplex PCR, yet TCRdb's version contains in-frame clones alone and is incomplete. The table has roughly 2,000,000 clones, roughly 95% seen once; the top ten hold roughly 1.7%. Naive CD8 populations comprised CD45RO-negative cells positively selected for CCR7, excluding terminally differentiated effector memory CD45RA+ cells. The sample taken for sequencing was naive CD8+ T cells from PBMCs. Source of these receptors: a man aged 18 to 29 in good health. Some clones in this sample may be carry-over from other donors' samples.

This clone was seen only once. V gene TRBV7-9 combines with J gene TRBJ2-1; TRBD1 matches at 8 bases. The germline gives CDR1 SEHNR, CDR2 FQNEAQ (reference sequence). V was clipped by 6 bases and J by 3 bases; unmatched bases: 10. This CDR3 has 16 amino acids. The CDR3 region has the DNA TGTGCCAGCAGACAACCGGGACAGGCAAACTACAATGAGCAGTTCTTC. This gives the protein CASRQPGQANYNEQFF.

The CDR3 DNA sequence: TGCGCCAGCAGCTTGGTAGGGGGCCCTACCTACGAGCAGTACTTC. As protein: CASSLVGGPTYEQYF. The rearrangement joins TRBV5-1 to TRBJ2-7, with 7 bases matching TRBD1. V shed 0 bases, J shed 2 bases, and the junction held 5 bases outside the gene matches. From germline, CDR1 is SGHRS and CDR2 YFSETQ. The CDR3 covers 15 residues.

The chain carries TRBV6-6 and TRBJ2-7; possibly TRBD1 or TRBD2 for D (5 bases each). The CDR3 consists of 16 residues. Germline V gene data show CDR1 as MNHNY and CDR2 as SVGAGI (reference sequence). V gave up 2 bases and J gave up 0 bases, with 14 bases separating them. CDR3 bases: TGTGCCAGCAGTTACCCAAAGGGGACGTTCTCCTACGAGCAGTACTTC. Its translation is CASSYPKGTFSYEQYF.

The chain carries TRBV4-2 and TRBJ2-5; TRBD2 aligns across 9 bases. CDR1 and CDR2 from the germline V gene are LGHNA and YNFKEQ. The CDR3 totals 16 residues. The V gene end was trimmed by 3 bases and the J gene end by 0 bases; junction bases not matched to a gene: 5. The CDR3: CASSQRLAENQETQYF. CDR3 sequence (DNA): TGTGCCAGCAGCCAGAGACTAGCGGAGAACCAAGAGACCCAGTACTTC.

This rearrangement joins TRBV9 to TRBJ2-1, with 7 bases matching TRBD2. The junction had 4 bases not matched to a gene; V was cut back by 0 bases and J by 7 bases. CDR1 SGDLS and CDR2 YYNGEE come from the germline V gene. This CDR3 contains 14 residues. For the CDR3, the DNA is TGTGCCAGCAGCGTAGCGGGGGGTGTGAATGAGCAGTTCTTC. Protein: CASSVAGGVNEQFF.

The genes are TRBV9 and TRBJ2-3, with a tentative D call TRBD1 (6 bases). CDR3 length: 16 amino acids. Germline V lookup: CDR1 SGDLS, CDR2 YYNGEE. Trimming took off 2 bases at V and 0 bases at J, with 13 bases between the two ends. CDR3: CASSVGQFSSTDTQYF. CDR3 in DNA: TGTGCCAGCAGCGTCGGACAGTTCTCTAGCACAGATACGCAGTATTTT.

The chain links TRBV4-3 to TRBJ2-1, with TRBD2 identical over 13 bases. CDR3 size: 16 residues. From germline, CDR1 is LGHNA and CDR2 YSLEER. V lost 3 bases, J lost 10 bases, and 9 bases stayed unmatched. In DNA form, the CDR3 reads TGCGCCAGCAGCCACCGCGGGACTAGCGGGATAAGGGAGCAGTTCTTC. Its protein is CASSHRGTSGIREQFF.

On this clone: A read error may account for a junction end that differs from germline. This chain links TRBV28 with TRBJ2-1; TRBD1 matches 9 bases. There are 11 residues in the CDR3. Per the germline V gene, CDR1 is MDHEN and CDR2 is SYDVKM. The DNA for the CDR3 is TGTGCCAGCAGTCACCGGGACAGGGTAATCTTC. Amino acids: CASSHRDRVIF.

The V and J genes are TRBV4-1 and TRBJ1-2; a possible D gene is TRBD1 (6 bases). This CDR3 region has 15 residues. The V end lost 3 bases, the J end lost 4 bases, and 15 bases lay between the germline ends. Germline CDR1 and CDR2: MGHRA and YSYEKL. The CDR3 bases are TGCGCCAGCAGCCAGACCGGGACAAGTAGCTATGGCTACACCTTC. Protein: CASSQTGTSSYGYTF.

In this sample, this clone turned up once. V gene TRBV2 combines with J gene TRBJ2-7; D is perhaps TRBD1 or TRBD2 (5 bases each). The ends were cut back, 6 bases at V and 6 bases at J, with 18 bases in the middle. The CDR3 totals 14 residues. Germline V gives CDR1 SNHLY, CDR2 FYNNEI. The CDR3 reads CASSTGRGALEQYF. In DNA, the CDR3 is TGTGCCAGCAGCACGGGACGAGGGGCCCTCGAGCAGTACTTC.

The chain links TRBV6-5 to TRBJ2-5; 8 nucleotides align to TRBD1. From germline, CDR1 is MNHEY and CDR2 SVGAGI. The CDR3 is 14 residues long. V shed 7 bases, J shed 3 bases, and the junction held 7 bases outside the gene matches. CDR3 region: CASNLDRGEETQYF. CDR3 sequence (DNA): TGTGCCAGCAACCTTGACAGGGGAGAAGAGACCCAGTACTTC.

This chain uses TRBV18 with TRBJ1-2, with 10 positions matching TRBD1. V trimming: 5 bases; J trimming: 2 bases; junction bases outside the gene matches: 2. This CDR3 comprises 14 residues. Germline-derived CDR1 and CDR2 are KGHSH and LQKENI. This chain's CDR3 is CASSADRGNYGYTF. As DNA, the CDR3 is TGTGCCAGCTCAGCGGACAGGGGGAACTATGGCTACACCTTC.

The CDR3 spells CSVEAAGSSYNEQFF. In DNA, the CDR3 is TGCAGCGTTGAGGCTGCGGGAAGCTCCTACAATGAGCAGTTCTTC. The V gene is TRBV29-1, the J gene TRBJ2-1; a possible D gene is TRBD2 (6 bases). Germline V lookup: CDR1 SQVTM, CDR2 ANQGSEA. V lost 3 bases, J lost 0 bases, and 12 bases lay in between. There are 15 residues in the CDR3.

This chain uses TRBV7-9 with TRBJ1-6, with D perhaps matching TRBD1 (5 bases). From germline, CDR1 is SEHNR and CDR2 FQNEAQ (reference sequence). Trimming left V 5 bases short and J 10 bases short, with 9 bases between. This CDR3 has 12 amino acids. The chain's CDR3 is CASSAWGSPLHF. The CDR3 DNA is TGTGCCAGCAGCGCGTGGGGGTCACCCCTCCACTTT. Filled out from reference TRBV7-9 and TRBJ1-6, the complete variable domain reads DTGVSQNPRHKITKRGQNVTFRCDPISEHNRLYWYRQTLGQGPEFLTYFQNEAQLEKSRLLSDRFSAERPKGSFSTLEIQRTEQGDSAMYLCASSAWGSPLHFGNGTRLTVT.

The chain employs TRBV27 and TRBJ2-7, with D hard to call. The CDR3 is 16 residues long. Germline V gene sequence: CDR1 MNHEY, CDR2 SMNVEV (reference sequence). V dropped 3 bases and J dropped 5 bases, with 20 bases sitting between them. The CDR3 coding sequence is TGTGCCAGCAGTTTGGCGCCAGGAGCACTCCTCGACGAGCAGTACTTC. The encoded protein is CASSLAPGALLDEQYF.

The V call is TRBV5-6, the J call TRBJ2-7; no reliable D call. Trimming took off 0 bases at V and 2 bases at J, with 6 bases between the two ends. CDR3 length equals 13 residues. Germline assignment: CDR1 SGHDT and CDR2 YYEEEE. The DNA of the CDR3 is TGTGCCAGCAGCTTGGGGAACACCTACGAGCAGTACTTC. It translates to CASSLGNTYEQYF.

This clone was observed once. The J gene is TRBJ2-7, the V gene TRBV28, with TRBD1 identical over 11 bases. CDR1 is MDHEN, CDR2 SYDVKM, per germline. V was clipped by 5 bases and J by 3 bases; unmatched bases: 9. The CDR3 runs to 16 residues. This CDR3 reads CASSPGPGTGGYEQYF. The DNA for the CDR3 is TGTGCCAGCAGTCCCGGCCCCGGGACAGGGGGCTACGAGCAGTACTTC.

A remark on this clone: This same CDR3 is encoded by further DNA sequences in the sample. The chain combines TRBV28 with TRBJ1-3; 7 bases are shared with TRBD1. The germline CDR1 and CDR2 sequences are MDHEN and SYDVKM. This CDR3 is built from 14 residues. Losses at the gene ends were 4 bases for V and 4 bases for J; bases not matched to a gene: 4. The CDR3 DNA is TGTGCCAGCAGTTCCGGGACAGAGGGAAACACCATATATTTT. Protein product: CASSSGTEGNTIYF.

This rearrangement joins TRBV28 to TRBJ2-7; no reliable D call. Germline assignment: CDR1 MDHEN and CDR2 SYDVKM. The CDR3 covers 15 residues. The V end was cut by 3 bases, the J end by 0 bases, with 12 bases between. The CDR3 loop is CASSFPRRGSYEQYF. The CDR3 DNA reads as TGTGCCAGCAGTTTTCCCCGCCGTGGCTCCTACGAGCAGTACTTC.

V and J are TRBV7-6 and TRBJ2-3; D uncertain. This CDR3 contains 13 residues. The germline gives CDR1 SGHVS, CDR2 FNYEAQ. The V end was cut by 3 bases, the J end by 5 bases, with 9 bases between. CDR3 in DNA: TGTGCCAGCAGCTTGACAAAAATAGATACGCAGTATTTT. It encodes CASSLTKIDTQYF.

This rearrangement joins TRBV5-1 to TRBJ2-7, with TRBD2 as a possible D gene (6 bases). This CDR3 spans 19 amino acids. Trimming removed 0 bases from V and 4 bases from J, with 26 bases in between. CDR1 and CDR2 from the germline V gene are SGHRS and YFSETQ. CDR3 in amino acids: CASSLAIPQLAPFGYEQYF. The CDR3, as DNA: TGCGCCAGCAGCTTGGCTATTCCCCAACTAGCTCCATTCGGGTACGAGCAGTACTTC.

For the CDR3, the DNA is TGTGCCAGCAGCTCCGACAGGGGATCCTACAATGAGCAGTTCTTC. Residues: CASSSDRGSYNEQFF. The rearrangement links TRBV7-6 to TRBJ2-1; 8 bases fit TRBD1. After removal of 4 bases from V and 1 base from J, the junction contained 3 bases not matched to a gene. The CDR3 runs 15 residues. Germline V gene data show CDR1 as SGHVS and CDR2 as FNYEAQ.

The chain joins TRBV5-6 to TRBJ2-1; TRBD1 agrees at 8 bases. With 4 bases clipped from V and 3 bases from J, the junction kept 6 bases outside the gene matches. The CDR3 contains 15 residues. The germline gives CDR1 SGHDT, CDR2 YYEEEE. The CDR3 bases are TGTGCCAGCAGCCCCGGACAGGGCTTCTACAATGAGCAGTTCTTC. Amino acid sequence: CASSPGQGFYNEQFF.

The chain links TRBV28 to TRBJ1-1; D might be TRBD1 (5 bases). Trimming took 8 bases from V and 0 from J, leaving 19 bases between them. This CDR3 contains 16 residues. Germline V gene lookup returns CDR1 MDHEN and CDR2 SYDVKM. Here the CDR3 reads CASHPKQTDMNTEAFF. The CDR3 coding sequence is TGTGCCAGCCATCCCAAACAGACAGACATGAACACTGAAGCTTTCTTT.

With respect to this clone: The same CDR3 also results from other DNA sequences found in this sample. This rearrangement joins TRBV27 to TRBJ2-7; D unresolved. The CDR3 has 13 amino acids. Germline CDR1 MNHEY, CDR2 SMNVEV (reference sequence). Trimming shortened V by 3 bases and J by 2 bases, and 8 bases separated the two germline ends. CDR3 sequence reads: CASSFSSTYEQYF. The CDR3 DNA sequence: TGTGCCAGCAGTTTTTCAAGTACCTACGAGCAGTACTTC.

V and J are TRBV7-8 and TRBJ2-7, with TRBD1 matching over 8 bases. The CDR3 is 16 residues long. Trimming removed 3 bases from V and 0 bases from J; junction bases left unmatched: 7. Per germline, CDR1 SGHVS and CDR2 FQNEAQ. The DNA of the CDR3 is TGTGCCAGCAGCTTTTACAGGGGGTCGAGCTCCTACGAGCAGTACTTC. Translating it yields CASSFYRGSSSYEQYF. Full variable domain (missing parts from reference TRBV7-8 and TRBJ2-7): GAGVSQSPRYKVAKRGQDVALRCDPISGHVSLFWYQQALGQGPEFLTYFQNEAQLDKSGLPSDRFFAERPEGSVSTLKIQRTQQEDSAVYLCASSFYRGSSSYEQYFGPGTRLTVT.

This chain uses TRBV5-8 with TRBJ1-2; D is ambiguous. The CDR3 totals 14 residues. Trimming took 1 base from V and 4 from J, leaving 11 bases between them. Germline CDR1 is SGHTS and CDR2 is YDEGEE. DNA for the CDR3: TGTGCCAGCAGCTTGAATTCGATATTCTATGGCTACACCTTC. Its translation is CASSLNSIFYGYTF. Using reference TRBV5-8 and TRBJ1-2 for the parts outside the CDR3, the full variable domain is EAGVTQSPTHLIKTRGQQATLRCSPISGHTSVYWYQQALGLGLQFLLWYDEGEERNRGNFPPRFSGRQFPNYSSELNVNALELEDSALYLCASSLNSIFYGYTFGSGTRLTVV.